This T cell receptor (beta chain) came from a study of cytomegalovirus exposure and HLA in healthy donors. This clone was seen only once. Its target is not known. General study results and limits: In terms of immune exposure information, only CMV serostatus was available. As a later analysis showed, a missense DCLRE1C variant was linked to trimming of TCR beta V- and J-genes. Later work associated fewer than 20,000 TCR beta sequences with HLA alleles at 0.05 false discovery rate. Accurate prediction of HLA-A and HLA-B alleles (for most subjects) was reportedly achieved from TCR beta sequences.

The junction had 10 bases not matched to a gene; V was cut back by 7 bases and J by 4 bases. Looked up from germline, CDR1 is ENHRY and CDR2 is SYGVKD. The CDR3 totals 15 residues. PCR used 60 Vbeta primers and 13 Jbeta primers. Using immunoSEQ multiplex PCR, the repertoire was profiled, and TCRdb retains in-frame clones only, with some absent. The data contain 180,000 or so clones, around a tenth of them singletons. Specimen: PBMCs. This sequence originates from a woman in her twenties or thirties in good health and CMV-seropositive. V and J are TRBV10-3 and TRBJ2-5; 9 bases map to TRBD2. CDR3 in amino acids: CAIKVEREVSETQYF. CDR3 nucleotides: TGTGCCATCAAAGTTGAGCGGGAGGTATCAGAGACCCAGTACTTC.